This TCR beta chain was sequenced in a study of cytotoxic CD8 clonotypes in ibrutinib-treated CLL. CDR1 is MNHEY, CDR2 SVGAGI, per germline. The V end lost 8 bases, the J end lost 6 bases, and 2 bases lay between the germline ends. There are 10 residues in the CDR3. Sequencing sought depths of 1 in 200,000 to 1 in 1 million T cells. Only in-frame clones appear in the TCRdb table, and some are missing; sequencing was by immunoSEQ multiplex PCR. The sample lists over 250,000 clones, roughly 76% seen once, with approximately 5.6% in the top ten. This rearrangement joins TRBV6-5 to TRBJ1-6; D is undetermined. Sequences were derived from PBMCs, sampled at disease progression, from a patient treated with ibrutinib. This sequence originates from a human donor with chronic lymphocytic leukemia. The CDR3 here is CASGNSPLHF. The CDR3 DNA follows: TGTGCCAGCGGTAATTCACCCCTCCACTTT.